This TCR beta chain was found in a study of shared clonotypes between healthy human individuals. Study as a whole: Aged 18 to 49, the donors were two women and a few men. Study observations and caveats: Although depth was large, rarefaction showed that sequencing of the sorted subsets was incomplete. Shared clonotypes: approximately 5% naive CD4, around 4% naive CD8, roughly 2.4% memory CD4, about 0.41% memory CD8.

Original analysis: ImmunoSEQ junction-only sequences lacked quality scores, so their filtering differed. Assay: immunoSEQ multiplex PCR; the TCRdb copy retains only in-frame clones and omits some. For V, J and clone size, that table is used; D and trimming come from the DNA. The sample has approximately 810,000 clones; around 92% are singletons. Positively selected for CCR7, the CD45RO-negative cells used as naive CD8 cells excluded terminally differentiated effector memory CD45RA+ cells. The CDR3 sequence is 17 residues long. The V and J ends lost 0 bases and 0 bases respectively, with 13 bases between them. CDR1 is KGHSH, CDR2 LQKENI, per germline. With respect to this clone: The antigen is not known.

The receptor comes from a man aged 25-40 years in good health. Sequenced sample: naive CD8+ T cells sorted from blood. The rearrangement links TRBV18 to TRBJ2-3, with D unresolved. This CDR3 reads CASSPPIWQQSTDTQYF. For the CDR3, the DNA is TGTGCCAGCTCACCACCGATATGGCAGCAAAGCACAGATACGCAGTATTTT. The whole variable domain, filled in from reference TRBV18 and TRBJ2-3, reads NAGVMQNPRHLVRRRGQEARLRCSPMKGHSHVYWYRQLPEEGLKFMVYLQKENIIDESGMPKERFSAEFPKEGPSILRIQQVVRGDSAAYFCASSPPIWQQSTDTQYFGPGTRLTVL.